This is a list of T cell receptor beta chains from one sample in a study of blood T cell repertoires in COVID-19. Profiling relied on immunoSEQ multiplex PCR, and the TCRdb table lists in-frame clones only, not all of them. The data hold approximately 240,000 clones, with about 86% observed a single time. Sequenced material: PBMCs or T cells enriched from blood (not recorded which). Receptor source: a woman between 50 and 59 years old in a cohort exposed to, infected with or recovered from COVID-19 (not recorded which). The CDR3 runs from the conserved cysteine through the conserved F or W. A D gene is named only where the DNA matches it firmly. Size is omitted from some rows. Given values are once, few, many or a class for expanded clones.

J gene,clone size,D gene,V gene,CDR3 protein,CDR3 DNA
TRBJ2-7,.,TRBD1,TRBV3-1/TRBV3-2,CASSPWTGAYEQYF,TGTGCCAGCAGCCCCTGGACAGGGGCCTACGAGCAGTACTTC
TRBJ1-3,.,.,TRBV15,CATSRLTGSTIYF,TGTGCCACCAGCAGACTCACTGGGAGCACCATATATTTT
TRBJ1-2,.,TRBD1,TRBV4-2,CASSQDSTGGTYGYTF,TGTGCCAGCAGCCAAGATTCGACAGGGGGTACCTATGGCTACACCTTC
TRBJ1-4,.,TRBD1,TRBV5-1,CASRTGDRDNEKLFF,TGCGCCAGCAGGACGGGGGACAGGGATAATGAAAAACTGTTTTTT
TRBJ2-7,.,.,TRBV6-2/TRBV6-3,CASSPRDTLYEQYF,TGTGCCAGCAGTCCCCGGGACACCCTCTACGAGCAGTACTTC
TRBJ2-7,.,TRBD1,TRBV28,CASSLPGQGKQYF,TGTGCCAGCAGTTTACCGGGACAGGGTAAGCAGTACTTC
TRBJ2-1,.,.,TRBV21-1,CASSKAQINNEQFF,TGTGCCAGCAGCAAGGCCCAGATTAACAATGAGCAGTTCTTC
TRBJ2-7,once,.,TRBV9,CASSVGPVYEQYF,TGTGCCAGCAGCGTAGGGCCAGTCTACGAGCAGTACTTC
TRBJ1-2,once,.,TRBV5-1,CASSRMGNRALDGYTF,TGCGCCAGCAGCCGGATGGGAAACAGGGCCCTGGACGGCTACACCTTC
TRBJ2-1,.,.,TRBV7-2,CASSLAGGPYNEQFF,TGTGCCAGCAGCTTAGCGGGGGGGCCATACAATGAGCAGTTCTTC
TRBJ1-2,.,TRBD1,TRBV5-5,CASSRAGQDIGYTF,TGTGCCAGCAGCCGAGCGGGACAGGATATCGGCTACACCTTC
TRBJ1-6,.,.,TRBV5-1,CASSTTYRERGSPLHF,TGCGCCAGCAGCACCACTTATAGGGAAAGAGGGTCACCCCTCCACTTT
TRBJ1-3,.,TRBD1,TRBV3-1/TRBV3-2,CASRPRLDRAGNTIYF,TGTGCCAGCAGACCTAGACTGGACAGGGCAGGAAACACCATATATTTT
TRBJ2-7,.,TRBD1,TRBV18,CASSFQGVEQYF,TGTGCCAGCTCCTTCCAGGGGGTCGAGCAGTACTTC
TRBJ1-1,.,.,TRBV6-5,CASSFGGNTEAFF,TGTGCCAGCAGTTTCGGGGGGAACACTGAAGCTTTCTTT
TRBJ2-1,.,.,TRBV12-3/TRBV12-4,CADKPGYNEQFF,TGTGCCGACAAACCCGGTTACAATGAGCAGTTCTTC
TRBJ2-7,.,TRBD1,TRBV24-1,CATSDRTGLGEQYF,TGTGCCACCAGTGACCGGACAGGGCTGGGCGAGCAGTACTTC
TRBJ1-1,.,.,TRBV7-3,CASSPRRGGEAFF,TGTGCCAGCAGCCCTCGACGGGGAGGTGAAGCTTTCTTT
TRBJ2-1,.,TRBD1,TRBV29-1,CSVVRGQGGDEQFF,TGCAGCGTTGTCCGTGGACAGGGAGGAGATGAGCAGTTCTTC
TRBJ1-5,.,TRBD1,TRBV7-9,CASSRTGDQPQHF,TGTGCCAGCAGTCGCACAGGGGATCAGCCCCAGCATTTT
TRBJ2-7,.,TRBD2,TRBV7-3,CASSGAGVAEQYF,TGCGCCAGCAGCGGTGCGGGGGTAGCCGAGCAGTACTTC
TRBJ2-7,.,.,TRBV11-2,CASSPTGTYEQYF,TGTGCCAGCAGCCCAACAGGGACCTACGAGCAGTACTTC
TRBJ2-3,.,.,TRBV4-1,CASSQLHGTTRDTLRDTDTQYF,TGCGCCAGCAGCCAGCTACATGGGACTACCAGGGACACCCTCCGTGACACAGATACGCAGTATTTT
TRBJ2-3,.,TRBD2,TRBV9,CASSSGAGGINTQYF,TGTGCCAGCAGCTCAGGGGCGGGGGGTATAAATACGCAGTATTTT
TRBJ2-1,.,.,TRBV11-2,CASRSWGDDSYNEQFF,TGTGCCAGCCGCTCGTGGGGAGATGACTCCTACAATGAGCAGTTCTTC
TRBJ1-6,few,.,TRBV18,CASSPRSARDSPLHF,TGTGCCAGCTCACCAAGATCGGCCAGGGATTCACCCCTCCACTTT
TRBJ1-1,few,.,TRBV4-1,CASSQQGPRTEAFF,TGCGCCAGCAGCCAACAGGGTCCTCGCACTGAAGCTTTCTTT
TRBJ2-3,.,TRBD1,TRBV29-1,CSVDTGATDTQYF,TGCAGCGTTGACACAGGGGCCACAGATACGCAGTATTTT
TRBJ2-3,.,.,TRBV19,CASSNRVTDTQYF,TGTGCCAGTAGTAACAGGGTAACAGATACGCAGTATTTT
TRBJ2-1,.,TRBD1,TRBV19,CASSALQGNSYNEQFF,TGTGCCAGTAGTGCCTTACAGGGGAACTCCTACAATGAGCAGTTCTTC
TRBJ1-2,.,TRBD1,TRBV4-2,CASSPGQGRYGYTF,TGTGCCAGCAGCCCAGGACAGGGAAGGTATGGCTACACCTTC
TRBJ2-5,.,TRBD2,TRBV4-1,CASSQPGTSGGRARETQYF,TGCGCCAGCAGCCAGCCCGGGACTAGCGGGGGCCGGGCCCGGGAGACCCAGTACTTC
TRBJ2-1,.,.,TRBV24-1,CATSSRGAGLNEQFF,TGTGCCACCAGTAGTCGGGGGGCGGGGTTGAATGAGCAGTTCTTC
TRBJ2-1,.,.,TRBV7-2,CASSPRQLEQFF,TGTGCCAGCAGCCCGAGACAGCTCGAGCAGTTCTTC
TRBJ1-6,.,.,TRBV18,CASSPPGGGYNSPLHF,TGTGCCAGCTCACCACCGGGGGGGGGCTATAATTCACCCCTCCACTTT
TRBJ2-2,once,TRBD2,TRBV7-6,CASSLTHGGSNTGELFF,TGTGCCAGCAGCTTAACGCACGGGGGGTCTAACACCGGGGAGCTGTTTTTT
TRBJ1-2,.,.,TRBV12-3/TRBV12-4,CASTWTGLYGYTF,TGTGCCAGCACCTGGACGGGACTCTATGGCTACACCTTC
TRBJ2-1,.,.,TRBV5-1,CASSSGYNEQFF,TGCGCCAGCAGCTCCGGTTACAATGAGCAGTTCTTC
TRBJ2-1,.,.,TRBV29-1,CSVDTSRGTSSSYNEQFF,TGCAGCGTTGATACCAGCCGCGGAACCTCTAGCTCCTACAATGAGCAGTTCTTC
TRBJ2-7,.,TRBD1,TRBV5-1,CASSLVTGLYEQYF,TGCGCCAGCAGCTTGGTGACAGGGCTCTACGAGCAGTACTTC
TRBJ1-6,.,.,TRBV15,CATREQGGNSPLHF,TGTGCCACCAGAGAACAGGGTGGTAATTCACCCCTCCACTTT
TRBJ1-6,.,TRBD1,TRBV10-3,CAIRDRTYNSPLHF,TGTGCCATCCGGGACAGAACCTATAATTCACCCCTCCACTTT
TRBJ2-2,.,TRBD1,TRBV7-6,CASSLEAQGEYGELFF,TGTGCCAGCAGCTTAGAGGCACAGGGGGAATACGGGGAGCTGTTTTTT
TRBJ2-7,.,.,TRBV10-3,CAISDKGVVWEQYF,TGTGCCATCAGTGACAAAGGGGTTGTTTGGGAGCAGTACTTC
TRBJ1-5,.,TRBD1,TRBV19,CASSPGQGQPQHF,TGTGCCAGTAGTCCGGGACAGGGGCAGCCCCAGCATTTT
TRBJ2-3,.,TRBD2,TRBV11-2,CASSLVTGGLWSDTQYF,TGTGCCAGCAGCTTAGTGACGGGGGGGCTTTGGTCAGATACGCAGTATTTT
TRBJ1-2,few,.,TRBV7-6,CASSLGGLGYTF,TGTGCCAGCAGCTTGGGAGGGTTGGGCTACACCTTC
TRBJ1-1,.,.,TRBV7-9,CASSIQGRNTEAFF,TGTGCCAGCAGCATACAGGGTCGGAACACTGAAGCTTTCTTT
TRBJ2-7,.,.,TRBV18,CASSPQSGDQYF,TGTGCCAGCTCACCACAATCGGGGGACCAGTACTTC
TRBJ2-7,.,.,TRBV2,CASSGLRTREGEQYF,TGTGCCAGCAGTGGACTCCGCACGCGAGAGGGTGAGCAGTACTTC
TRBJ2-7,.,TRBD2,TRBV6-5,CASSYRGGYEQYF,TGTGCCAGCAGTTACCGGGGAGGGTACGAGCAGTACTTC
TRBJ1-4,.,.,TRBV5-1,CASSLVAGNEKLFF,TGCGCCAGCAGCTTGGTGGCGGGGAATGAAAAACTGTTTTTT
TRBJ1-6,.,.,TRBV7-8,CASSLVAQNSPLHF,TGTGCCAGCAGCTTAGTAGCCCAAAATTCACCCCTCCACTTT
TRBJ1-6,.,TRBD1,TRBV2,CASSDKRWTGAGNSPLHF,TGTGCCAGCAGTGATAAACGTTGGACAGGGGCCGGTAATTCACCCCTCCACTTT
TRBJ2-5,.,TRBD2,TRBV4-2,CASSQESFGRGAVQAQYF,TGTGCCAGCAGCCAAGAAAGTTTCGGGCGGGGGGCCGTGCAGGCCCAGTACTTC
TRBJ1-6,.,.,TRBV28,CASTGTSPSTYNSPLHF,TGTGCCAGCACCGGGACTTCCCCTTCTACCTATAATTCACCCCTCCACTTT
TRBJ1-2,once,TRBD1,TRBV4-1,CASSQKGQGDFTRTF,TGCGCCAGCAGCCAGAAGGGACAGGGGGATTTCACTCGCACCTTC
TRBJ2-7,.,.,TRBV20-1,CSASSSLDPSYEQYF,TGCAGTGCTAGTTCGTCCTTAGATCCCTCCTACGAGCAGTACTTC